The clone carrying this T cell receptor beta chain was seen more than once but under ten times. As yet, its antigen is unknown. The sample belongs to a study of T-cell memory formation after mild COVID-19. This CDR3 is built from 14 residues. V was pared by 7 bases and J by 4 bases, with 7 bases of the junction left unmatched. CDR1 is SNHLY, CDR2 FYNNEI, per germline. The study's findings and limits: Researchers found some responding clones in pre-infection memory, a sign that cross-reactive memory joined. CD8+ contracting clones occupied EMRA, while CD4+ ones occupied mainly CM and EM. CD4/CD8 balance held among clones contracting day 15 to 85, and later expanders leaned CD4+.

TCRdb reanalysed the 5' RACE reads using MiXCR and keeps one entry per CDR3 protein. The repertoire consists of 90,000 to 120,000 distinct CDR3 sequences, with roughly a sixth occurring once and the leading ten covering less than 6.5%. This receptor was taken from a man aged 18 to 29 who had mild COVID-19 (a few samples of this study predate the infection). Cell type and time point are not known. The chain uses TRBV2 and TRBJ1-2; 9 bases align to TRBD1. The sample taken for sequencing was PBMCs or a T cell subset sorted from them (not recorded which). The CDR3, as DNA: TGTGCCAGCACCAGGAGGGACAGGGCCTATGGCTACACCTTC. Encoded protein: CASTRRDRAYGYTF. Combining the CDR3 with reference TRBV2 and TRBJ1-2 gives the whole variable domain EPEVTQTPSHQVTQMGQEVILRCVPISNHLYFYWYRQILGQKVEFLVSFYNNEISEKSEIFDDQFSVERPDGSNFTLKIRSTKLEDSAMYFCASTRRDRAYGYTFGSGTRLTVV.